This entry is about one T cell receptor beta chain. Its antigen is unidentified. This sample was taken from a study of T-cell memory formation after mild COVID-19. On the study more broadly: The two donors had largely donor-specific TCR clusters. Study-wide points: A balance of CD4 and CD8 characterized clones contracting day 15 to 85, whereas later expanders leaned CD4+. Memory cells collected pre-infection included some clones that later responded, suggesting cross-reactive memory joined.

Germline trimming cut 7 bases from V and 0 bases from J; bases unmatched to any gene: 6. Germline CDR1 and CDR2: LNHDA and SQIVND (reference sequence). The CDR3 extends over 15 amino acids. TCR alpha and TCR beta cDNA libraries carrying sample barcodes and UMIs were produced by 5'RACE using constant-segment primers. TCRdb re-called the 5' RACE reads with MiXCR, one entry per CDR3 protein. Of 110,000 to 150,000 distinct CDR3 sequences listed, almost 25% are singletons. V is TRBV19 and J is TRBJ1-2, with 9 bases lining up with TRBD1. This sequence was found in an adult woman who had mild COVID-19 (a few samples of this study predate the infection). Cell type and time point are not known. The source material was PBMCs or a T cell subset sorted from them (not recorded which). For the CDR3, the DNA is TGTGCCAGTACCCCAAGGGACAGGGCTAACTATGGCTACACCTTC. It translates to CASTPRDRANYGYTF.